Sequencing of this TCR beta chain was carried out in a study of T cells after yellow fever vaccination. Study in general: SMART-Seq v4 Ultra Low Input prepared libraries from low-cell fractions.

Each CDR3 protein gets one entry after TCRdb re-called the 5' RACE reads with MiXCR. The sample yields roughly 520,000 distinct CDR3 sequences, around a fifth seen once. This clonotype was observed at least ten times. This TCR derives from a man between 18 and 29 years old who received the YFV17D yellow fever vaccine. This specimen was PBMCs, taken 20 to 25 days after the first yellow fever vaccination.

CDR3: CASSPGSRETQYF. The CDR3 region has the DNA TGTGCCAGCTCACCGGGGTCTCGGGAGACCCAGTACTTC. The chain carries TRBV18 and TRBJ2-5; D is undetermined. The V gene lost 3 bases and the J gene lost 5 bases, with 10 bases spanning the gap. The CDR3 runs 13 residues. Germline CDR1 is KGHSH and CDR2 is LQKENI.